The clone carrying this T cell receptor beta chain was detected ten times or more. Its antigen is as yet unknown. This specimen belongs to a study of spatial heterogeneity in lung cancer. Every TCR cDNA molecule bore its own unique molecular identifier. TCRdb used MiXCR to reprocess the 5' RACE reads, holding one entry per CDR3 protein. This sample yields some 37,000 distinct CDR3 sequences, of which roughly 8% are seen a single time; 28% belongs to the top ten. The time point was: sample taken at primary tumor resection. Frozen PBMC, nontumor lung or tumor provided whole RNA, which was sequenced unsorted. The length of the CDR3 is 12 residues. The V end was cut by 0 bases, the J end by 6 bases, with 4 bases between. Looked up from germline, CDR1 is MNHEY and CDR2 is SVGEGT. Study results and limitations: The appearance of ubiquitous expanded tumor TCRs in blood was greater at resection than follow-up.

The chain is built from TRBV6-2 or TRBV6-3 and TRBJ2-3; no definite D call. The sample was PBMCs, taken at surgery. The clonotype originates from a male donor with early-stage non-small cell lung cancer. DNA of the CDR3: TGTGCCAGCAGTTACTCGATCGATACGCAGTATTTT. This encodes CASSYSIDTQYF.